Listed here are 8 T cell receptor beta chains from one sample, sequenced in a study of OX40 agonist ivuxolimab in advanced cancers. Only in-frame clones appear in the TCRdb table, and some are missing; sequencing was by immunoSEQ multiplex PCR. The profile covers tens of thousands of clones, with approximately 89% appearing a single time and 2% to 2.5% taken by the ten largest. The material sequenced was CD4+ or CD8+ T cells sorted from blood, taken in a trial of the OX40 agonist ivuxolimab. The receptors shown here come from an adult with an advanced solid tumor such as melanoma, head and neck, liver or kidney cancer.

V usage is TRBV10-3 and J usage is TRBJ2-2, with TRBD2 matching over 8 bases. The CDR3 runs 18 residues. From germline, CDR1 is ENHRY and CDR2 SYGVKD. V was pared by 8 bases and J by 0 bases, with 14 bases of the junction left unmatched. The CDR3 reads CAIGGLETSGPNTGELFF. The DNA of the CDR3 is TGTGCCATCGGGGGACTGGAAACTAGCGGACCGAACACCGGGGAGCTGTTTTTT.

This clone occurred once. The chain links TRBV5-1 to TRBJ1-1, with D tentatively TRBD1 (6 bases). The germline V gene has CDR1 SGHRS and CDR2 YFSETQ. Trimming removed 3 bases from V and 2 bases from J, with 14 bases in between. The CDR3 has 15 residues. CDR3 loop: CASSSIRGPNTEAFF. Here the CDR3 DNA reads TGCGCCAGCAGCTCAATCAGGGGCCCTAACACTGAAGCTTTCTTT.

The chain carries TRBV4-1 and TRBJ1-5; D remains unclear. This CDR3 is built from 14 residues. Germline loops: CDR1 MGHRA, CDR2 YSYEKL. Trimming took 1 base from V and 3 from J, leaving 7 bases between them. In nucleotides, the CDR3 is TGCGCCAGCAGCCAAGTTTATAACAATCAGCCCCAGCATTTT. Translated: CASSQVYNNQPQHF.

As regards this clone: Other nucleotide sequences in the sample specify the same CDR3. CDR3 DNA: TGTGCCAGCAGGTCGAACTATGGCTACACCTTC. It yields the protein CASRSNYGYTF. This chain uses TRBV28 with TRBJ1-2; no clear D gene. CDR1 is MDHEN, CDR2 SYDVKM, per germline. This CDR3 contains 11 residues. Between the trimmed V and J ends, which lost 6 bases and 2 bases, there was a span of 4 bases.

The rearrangement links TRBV10-3 to TRBJ2-7, with TRBD1 matching over 9 bases. Losses at the gene ends were 4 bases for V and 1 base for J; bases not matched to a gene: 8. This CDR3 is 16 amino acids long. Germline lookup yields CDR1 ENHRY and CDR2 SYGVKD. The CDR3 sequence is CAISAPQGQGSYEQYF. The CDR3 coding sequence is TGTGCCATCAGTGCTCCTCAGGGACAGGGTTCCTACGAGCAGTACTTC.

The CDR3 loop is CASSLDYARGEYF. The CDR3 region has the DNA TGTGCCAGCAGCTTAGACTATGCGCGGGGGGAGTACTTC. The V gene is TRBV11-2, the J gene TRBJ2-7; 8 bases align to TRBD2. The CDR3 spans 13 residues. Germline V gene lookup returns CDR1 SGHAT and CDR2 FQNNGV. V lost 0 bases and J lost 11; bases outside the gene matches: 6.

The chain links TRBV28 to TRBJ1-3; the match to TRBD1 covers 7 bases. J gave up 0 bases and V 6 bases, and 8 bases lay outside the gene matches. Germline V lookup: CDR1 MDHEN, CDR2 SYDVKM. This CDR3 spans 16 amino acids. CDR3 sequence (DNA): TGTGCCAGCAGGGGTAGGACAGGCCTCTCTGGAAACACCATATATTTT. This translates into CASRGRTGLSGNTIYF.

The CDR3 coding sequence is TGTGCCAGCACCCAAGGCGGGGAGCTGTTTTTT. This sequence encodes CASTQGGELFF. The chain combines TRBV27 with TRBJ2-2; no clear D. The V end was cut by 7 bases, the J end by 7 bases, with 7 bases between. Germline V gives CDR1 MNHEY, CDR2 SMNVEV (reference sequence). The CDR3 is 11 amino acids.